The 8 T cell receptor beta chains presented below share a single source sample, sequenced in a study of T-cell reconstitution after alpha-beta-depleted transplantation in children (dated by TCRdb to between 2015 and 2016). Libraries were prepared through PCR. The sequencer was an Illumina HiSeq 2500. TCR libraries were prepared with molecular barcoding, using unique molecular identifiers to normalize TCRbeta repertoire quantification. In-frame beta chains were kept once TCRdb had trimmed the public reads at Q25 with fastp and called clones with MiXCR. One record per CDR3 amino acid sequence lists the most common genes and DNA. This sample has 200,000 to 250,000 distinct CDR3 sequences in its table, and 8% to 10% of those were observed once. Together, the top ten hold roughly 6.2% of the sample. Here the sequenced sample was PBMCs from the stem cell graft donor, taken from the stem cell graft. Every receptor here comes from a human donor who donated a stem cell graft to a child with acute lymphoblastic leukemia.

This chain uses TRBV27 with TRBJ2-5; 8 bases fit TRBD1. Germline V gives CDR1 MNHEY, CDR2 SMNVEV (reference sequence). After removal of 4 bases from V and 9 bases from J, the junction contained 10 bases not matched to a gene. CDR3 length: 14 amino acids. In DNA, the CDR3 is TGTGCCAGCAGTTCAGGACAGGGAGTGGTGGCCCAGTACTTC. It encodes CASSSGQGVVAQYF.

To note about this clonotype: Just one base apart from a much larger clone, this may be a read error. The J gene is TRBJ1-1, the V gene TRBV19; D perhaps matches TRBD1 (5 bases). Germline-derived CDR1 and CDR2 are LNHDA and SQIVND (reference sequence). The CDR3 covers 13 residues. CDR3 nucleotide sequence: TGTGCCAATAGTATCACGGGGCACACTGAAGCTTTCTTT. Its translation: CANSITGHTEAFF.

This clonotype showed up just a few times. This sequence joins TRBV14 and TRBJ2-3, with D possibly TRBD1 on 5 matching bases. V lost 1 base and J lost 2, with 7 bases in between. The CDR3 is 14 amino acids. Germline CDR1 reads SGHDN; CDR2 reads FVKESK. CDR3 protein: CASSQGQFTDTQYF. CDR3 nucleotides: TGTGCCAGCAGCCAAGGACAGTTCACAGATACGCAGTATTTT.

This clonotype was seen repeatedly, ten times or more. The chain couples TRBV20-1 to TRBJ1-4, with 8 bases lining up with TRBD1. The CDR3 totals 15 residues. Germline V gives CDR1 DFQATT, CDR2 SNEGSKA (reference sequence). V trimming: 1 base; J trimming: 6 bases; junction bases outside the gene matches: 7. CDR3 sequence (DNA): TGCAGTGCTAGAGCAGGCGGACAGGGTTATGAAAAACTGTTTTTT. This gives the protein CSARAGGQGYEKLFF.

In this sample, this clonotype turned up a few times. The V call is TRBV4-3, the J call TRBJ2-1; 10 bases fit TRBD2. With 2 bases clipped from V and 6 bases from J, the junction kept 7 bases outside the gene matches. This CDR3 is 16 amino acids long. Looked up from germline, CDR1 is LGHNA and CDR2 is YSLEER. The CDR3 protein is CASSQSSGGASNEQFF. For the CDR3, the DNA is TGCGCCAGCAGCCAATCAAGCGGGGGGGCCAGCAATGAGCAGTTCTTC.

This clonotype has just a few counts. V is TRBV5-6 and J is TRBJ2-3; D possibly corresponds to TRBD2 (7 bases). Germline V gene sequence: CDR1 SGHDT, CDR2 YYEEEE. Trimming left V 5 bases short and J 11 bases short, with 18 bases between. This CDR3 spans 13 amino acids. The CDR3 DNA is TGTGCCAGCAGACCGGCGGGGGCATGGAAGCAGTATTTT. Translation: CASRPAGAWKQYF.

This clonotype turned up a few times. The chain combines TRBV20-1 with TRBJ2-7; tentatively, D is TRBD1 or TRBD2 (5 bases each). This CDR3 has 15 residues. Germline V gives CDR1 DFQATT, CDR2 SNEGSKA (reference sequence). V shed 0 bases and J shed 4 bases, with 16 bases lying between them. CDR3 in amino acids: CSARDLDGDDYEQYF. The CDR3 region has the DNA TGCAGTGCTAGAGATCTTGACGGGGACGATTACGAGCAGTACTTC.

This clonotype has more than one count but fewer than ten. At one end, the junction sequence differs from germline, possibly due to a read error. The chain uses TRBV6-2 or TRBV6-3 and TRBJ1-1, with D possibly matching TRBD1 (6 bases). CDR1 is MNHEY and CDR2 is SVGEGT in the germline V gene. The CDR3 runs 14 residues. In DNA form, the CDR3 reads TGTGCCAGCAATTACAGGGCCTCGAACACTGAAGCTTTCTTT. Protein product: CASNYRASNTEAFF.